This T cell receptor beta chain stems from a study of cytomegalovirus exposure and HLA in healthy donors. The PCR employed 60 Vbeta primers together with 13 Jbeta primers. TCRdb's table, derived via immunoSEQ multiplex PCR, lists solely in-frame clones and lacks some. The top ten hold around 1.8% of the sample, which has approximately 220,000 clones, roughly 79% seen once. The CDR3 contains 19 residues. Germline V gene lookup returns CDR1 LGHNA and CDR2 YNFKEQ. The trim removed 1 base at V and 1 base at J, leaving 13 bases unmatched. This chain uses TRBV4-2 with TRBJ2-3, with TRBD2 identical over 8 bases. The clonotype was recovered from a man aged 18-30 years in good health and CMV-seronegative. The sequencing sample was made of PBMCs. The CDR3 sequence: CASSQVDSPGGSGTDTQYF. CDR3 DNA sequence: TGTGCCAGCAGCCAAGTAGACTCTCCGGGAGGGAGTGGCACAGATACGCAGTATTTT.